This TCR beta chain was sequenced during a study of blood T cell repertoires in COVID-19. About the study: From the United States, Italy and Spain came samples of acute and convalescent COVID-19. The analysed material was cDNA or gDNA that came from T cells, B-cell-depleted T cells, or PBMCs.

The CDR3 totals 14 residues. Trimming removed 1 base from V and 7 bases from J, with 13 bases in between. In germline, CDR1 is LNHDA, CDR2 SQIVND (reference sequence). Authors' analysis steps: Researchers report that nucleated cell counts were estimated from reference gene primer amplification. The assay was immunoSEQ multiplex PCR, and TCRdb's table has in-frame clones only and misses some. The V and J calls and clone size are taken from that table; D and trimming were inferred from the DNA. In the table there are around 300,000 clones, about nine tenths of which are singletons. The rearrangement links TRBV19 to TRBJ2-5, with TRBD2 as a possible D gene (5 bases). This TCR came from a woman aged 40-49 years who had recovered from COVID-19. What was sequenced was peripheral blood. DNA of the CDR3: TGTGCCAGTAGTATAGGAGAGGGTCTTGGGACCCAGTACTTC. Its protein is CASSIGEGLGTQYF.